This record concerns one T cell receptor (beta chain) sequence. As handled by the study authors: Nucleated cell counts were estimated from reference gene primer amplification. Using immunoSEQ multiplex PCR, the repertoire was profiled, and TCRdb retains in-frame clones only, with some absent. That table gives V, J and clone size, and the DNA gave D and trimming. Of more than 12,000 clones in the sample, over 75% were seen once. This record belongs to a study of blood T cell repertoires in COVID-19. Study overall: Some COVID-19 samples were acute and others convalescent; all came from the United States, Italy and Spain. T cells, B-cell-depleted T cells, or PBMCs supplied cDNA or gDNA.

Germline V gene sequence: CDR1 MDHEN, CDR2 SYDVKM. This CDR3 is 16 amino acids long. V shed 6 bases and J 2 bases; nucleotides not matched to a gene: 7. The receptor's source is a human donor in a cohort sampled during active COVID-19. The chain links TRBV28 to TRBJ2-1; 10 nucleotides agree with TRBD1. Specimen: peripheral blood. CDR3 amino acids: CASRATGGIPYNEQFF. DNA for the CDR3: TGTGCCAGCAGGGCGACAGGGGGCATCCCCTACAATGAGCAGTTCTTC.